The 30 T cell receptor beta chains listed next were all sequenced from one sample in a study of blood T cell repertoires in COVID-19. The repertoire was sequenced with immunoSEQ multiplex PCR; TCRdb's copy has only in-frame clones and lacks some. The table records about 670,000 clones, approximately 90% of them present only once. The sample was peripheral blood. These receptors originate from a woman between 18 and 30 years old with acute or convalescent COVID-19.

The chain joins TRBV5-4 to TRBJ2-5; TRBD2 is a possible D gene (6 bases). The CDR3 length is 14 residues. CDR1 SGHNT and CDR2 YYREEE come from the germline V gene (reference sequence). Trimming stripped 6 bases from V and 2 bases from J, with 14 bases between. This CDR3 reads CASKHRTKQETQYF. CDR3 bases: TGTGCCAGCAAACACCGGACTAAGCAAGAGACCCAGTACTTC.

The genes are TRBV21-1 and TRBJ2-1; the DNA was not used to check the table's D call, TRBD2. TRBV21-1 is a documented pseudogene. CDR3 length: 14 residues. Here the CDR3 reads CASSELAGRPEQFF. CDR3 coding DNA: TGTGCCAGCAGCGAACTAGCTGGGCGGCCTGAGCAGTTCTTC.

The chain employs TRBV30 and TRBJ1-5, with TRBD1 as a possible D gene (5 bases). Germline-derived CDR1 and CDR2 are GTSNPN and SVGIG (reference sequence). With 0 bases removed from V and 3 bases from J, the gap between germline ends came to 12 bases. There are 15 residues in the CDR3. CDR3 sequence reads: CAWSVPDRDNQPQHF. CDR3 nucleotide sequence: TGTGCCTGGAGTGTACCCGACAGAGACAATCAGCCCCAGCATTTT.

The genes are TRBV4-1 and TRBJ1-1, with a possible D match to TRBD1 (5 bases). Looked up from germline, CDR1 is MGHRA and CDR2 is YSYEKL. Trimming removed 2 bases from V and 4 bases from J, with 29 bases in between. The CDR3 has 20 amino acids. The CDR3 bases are TGCGCCAGCAGCCAATCACGCCAAAGAAGGGGTGCCAGGGTAAGCACTGAAGCTTTCTTT. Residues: CASSQSRQRRGARVSTEAFF.

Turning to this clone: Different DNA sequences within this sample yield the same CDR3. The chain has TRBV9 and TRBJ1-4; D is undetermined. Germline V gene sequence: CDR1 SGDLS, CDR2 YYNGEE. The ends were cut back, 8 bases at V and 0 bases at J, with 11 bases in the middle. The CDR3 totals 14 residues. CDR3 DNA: TGTGCCAGTTCCGGCGGGGCAACTAATGAAAAACTGTTTTTT. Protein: CASSGGATNEKLFF. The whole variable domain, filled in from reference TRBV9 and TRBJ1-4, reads DSGVTQTPKHLITATGQRVTLRCSPRSGDLSVYWYQQSLDQGLQFLIQYYNGEERAKGNILERFSAQQFPDLHSELNLSSLELGDSALYFCASSGGATNEKLFFGSGTQLSVL.

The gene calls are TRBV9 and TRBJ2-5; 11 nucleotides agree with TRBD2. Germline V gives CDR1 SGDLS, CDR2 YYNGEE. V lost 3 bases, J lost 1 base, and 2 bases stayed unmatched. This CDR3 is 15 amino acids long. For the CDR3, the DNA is TGTGCCAGCAGCGCCGGGACTAGCGGCCAAGAGACCCAGTACTTC. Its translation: CASSAGTSGQETQYF.

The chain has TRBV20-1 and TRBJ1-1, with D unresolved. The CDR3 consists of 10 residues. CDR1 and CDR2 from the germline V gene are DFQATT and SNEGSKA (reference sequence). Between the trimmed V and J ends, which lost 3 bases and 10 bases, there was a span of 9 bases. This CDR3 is CSARWQVAFF. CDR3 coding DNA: TGCAGTGCTAGGTGGCAGGTAGCTTTCTTT.

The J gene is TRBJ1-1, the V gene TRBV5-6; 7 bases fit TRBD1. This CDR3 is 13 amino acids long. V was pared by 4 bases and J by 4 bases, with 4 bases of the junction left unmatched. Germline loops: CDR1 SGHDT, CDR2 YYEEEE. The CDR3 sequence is CASSRQGGTEAFF. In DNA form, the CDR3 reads TGTGCCAGCAGCCGACAGGGTGGCACTGAAGCTTTCTTT.

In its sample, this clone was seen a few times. CDR3 protein: CASSLGTGGDYGYTF. The CDR3 coding sequence is TGTGCCAGCAGCTTAGGGACAGGGGGAGACTATGGCTACACCTTC. This chain uses TRBV7-9 with TRBJ1-2, with 10 bases lining up with TRBD1. V dropped 1 base and J dropped 3; count of bases not matched to a gene: 2. CDR1 and CDR2 from the germline V gene are SEHNR and FQNEAQ (reference sequence). CDR3 length: 15 residues.

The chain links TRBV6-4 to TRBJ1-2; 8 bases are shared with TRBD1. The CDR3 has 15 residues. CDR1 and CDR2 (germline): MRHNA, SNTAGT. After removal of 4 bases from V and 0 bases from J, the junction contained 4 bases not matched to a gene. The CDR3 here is CASSVDRGPNYGYTF. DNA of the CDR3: TGTGCCAGCAGTGTCGACAGGGGTCCTAACTATGGCTACACCTTC.

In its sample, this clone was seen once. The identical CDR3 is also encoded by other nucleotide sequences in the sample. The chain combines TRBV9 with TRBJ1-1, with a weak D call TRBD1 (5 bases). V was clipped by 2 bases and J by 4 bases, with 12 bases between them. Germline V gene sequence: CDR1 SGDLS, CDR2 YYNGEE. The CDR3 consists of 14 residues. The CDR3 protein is CASSVAWGGTEAFF. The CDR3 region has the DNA TGTGCCAGCAGCGTGGCCTGGGGGGGCACTGAAGCTTTCTTT.

DNA for the CDR3: TGTGCCACCAGTAAAGACAGGGTAGGTGGCTACACCTTC. This gives the protein CATSKDRVGGYTF. This sequence joins TRBV15 and TRBJ1-2, with TRBD1 identical over 7 bases. The CDR3 has 13 amino acids. Germline-derived CDR1 and CDR2 are LNHNV and YYDKDF (reference sequence). V trimming: 6 bases; J trimming: 7 bases; junction bases outside the gene matches: 8.

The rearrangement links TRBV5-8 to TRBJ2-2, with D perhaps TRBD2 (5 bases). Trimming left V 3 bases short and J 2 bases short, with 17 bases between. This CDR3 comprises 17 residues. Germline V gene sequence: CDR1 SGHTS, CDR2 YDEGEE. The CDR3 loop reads CASSWLLRAANTGELFF. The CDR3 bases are TGTGCCAGCAGCTGGTTGTTGAGGGCAGCTAACACCGGGGAGCTGTTTTTT.

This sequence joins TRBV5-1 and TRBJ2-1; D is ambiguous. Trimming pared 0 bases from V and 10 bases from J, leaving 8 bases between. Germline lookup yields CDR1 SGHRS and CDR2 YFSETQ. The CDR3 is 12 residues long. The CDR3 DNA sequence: TGCGCCAGCAGCTTGGCCGGTTCGGAGCAGTTCTTC. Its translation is CASSLAGSEQFF.

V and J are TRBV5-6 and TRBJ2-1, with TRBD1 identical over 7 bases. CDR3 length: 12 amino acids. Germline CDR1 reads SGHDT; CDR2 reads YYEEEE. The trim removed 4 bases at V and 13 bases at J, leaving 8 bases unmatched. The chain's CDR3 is CASSLTDREQFF. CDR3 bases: TGTGCCAGCAGCCTTACAGACAGGGAACAGTTCTTC.

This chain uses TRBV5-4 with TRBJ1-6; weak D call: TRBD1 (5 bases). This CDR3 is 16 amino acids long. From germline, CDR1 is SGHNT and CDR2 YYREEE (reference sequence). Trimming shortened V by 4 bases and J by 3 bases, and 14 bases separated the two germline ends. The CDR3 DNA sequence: TGTGCCAGCAGCCGCCGACAGTTTTTCTATAATTCACCCCTCCACTTT. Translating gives CASSRRQFFYNSPLHF.

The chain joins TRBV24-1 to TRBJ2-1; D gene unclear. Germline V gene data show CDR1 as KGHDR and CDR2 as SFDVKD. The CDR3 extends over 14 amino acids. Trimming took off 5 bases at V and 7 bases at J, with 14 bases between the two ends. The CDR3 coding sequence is TGTGCCACCAGTGCCTGGGCCAACGAGAATGAGCAGTTCTTC. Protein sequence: CATSAWANENEQFF.

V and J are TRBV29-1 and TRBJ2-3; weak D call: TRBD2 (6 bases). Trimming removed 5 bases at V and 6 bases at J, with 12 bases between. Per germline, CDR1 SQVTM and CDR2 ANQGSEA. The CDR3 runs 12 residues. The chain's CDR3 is CSVYWEVDTQYF. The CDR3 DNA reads TGCAGCGTTTATTGGGAGGTGGATACGCAGTATTTT.

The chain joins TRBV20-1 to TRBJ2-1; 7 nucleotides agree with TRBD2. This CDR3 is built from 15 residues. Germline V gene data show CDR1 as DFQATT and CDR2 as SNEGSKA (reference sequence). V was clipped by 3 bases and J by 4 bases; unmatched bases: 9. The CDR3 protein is CSASSRAGVYNEQFF. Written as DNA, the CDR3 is TGCAGTGCTAGTTCCCGCGCGGGGGTGTACAATGAGCAGTTCTTC.

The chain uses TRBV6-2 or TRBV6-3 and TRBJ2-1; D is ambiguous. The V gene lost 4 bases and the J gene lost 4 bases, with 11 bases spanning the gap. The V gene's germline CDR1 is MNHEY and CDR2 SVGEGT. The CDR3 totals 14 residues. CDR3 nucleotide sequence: TGTGCCAGCAGTTGGGCCGGAACTTACAATGAGCAGTTCTTC. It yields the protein CASSWAGTYNEQFF.

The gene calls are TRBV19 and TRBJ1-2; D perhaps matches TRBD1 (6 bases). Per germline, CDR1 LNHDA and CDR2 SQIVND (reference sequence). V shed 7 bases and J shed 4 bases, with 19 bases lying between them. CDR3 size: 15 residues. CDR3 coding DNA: TGTGCCAGTACCATCGTGGGGGGGCCCACCTATGGCTACACCTTC. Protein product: CASTIVGGPTYGYTF.

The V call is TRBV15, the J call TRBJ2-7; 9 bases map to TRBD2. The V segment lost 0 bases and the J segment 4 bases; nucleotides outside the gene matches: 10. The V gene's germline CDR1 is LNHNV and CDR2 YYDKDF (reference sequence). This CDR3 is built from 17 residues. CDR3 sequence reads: CATSRDLEGLAEYEQYF. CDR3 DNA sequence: TGTGCCACCAGCAGAGATCTCGAGGGACTAGCAGAATACGAGCAGTACTTC.

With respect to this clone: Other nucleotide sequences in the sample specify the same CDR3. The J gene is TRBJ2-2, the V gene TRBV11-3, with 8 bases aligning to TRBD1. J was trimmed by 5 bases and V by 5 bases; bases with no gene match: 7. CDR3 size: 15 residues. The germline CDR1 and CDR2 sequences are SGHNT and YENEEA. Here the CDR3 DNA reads TGTGCCAGCAGCACAGGACAGGGTGGAACCGGGGAGCTGTTTTTT. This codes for CASSTGQGGTGELFF.

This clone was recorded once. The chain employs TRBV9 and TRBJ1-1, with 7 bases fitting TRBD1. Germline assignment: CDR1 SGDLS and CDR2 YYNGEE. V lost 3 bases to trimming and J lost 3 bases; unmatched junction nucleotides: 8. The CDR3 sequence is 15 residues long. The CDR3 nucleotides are TGTGCCAGCAGCGCTCCAGGGGGAACGGACACTGAAGCTTTCTTT. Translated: CASSAPGGTDTEAFF.

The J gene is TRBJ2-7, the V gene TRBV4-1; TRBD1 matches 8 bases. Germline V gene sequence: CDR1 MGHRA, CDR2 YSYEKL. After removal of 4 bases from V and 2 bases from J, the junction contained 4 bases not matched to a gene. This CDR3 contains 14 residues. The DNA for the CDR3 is TGCGCCAGCAGCCTCCGACAGGGGACCTACGAGCAGTACTTC. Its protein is CASSLRQGTYEQYF.

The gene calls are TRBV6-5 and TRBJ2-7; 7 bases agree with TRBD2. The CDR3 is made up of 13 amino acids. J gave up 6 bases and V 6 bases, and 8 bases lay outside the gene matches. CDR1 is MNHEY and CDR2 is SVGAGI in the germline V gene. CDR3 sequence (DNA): TGTGCCAGCAGAGACGACCCGGGAGGCGAGCAGTACTTC. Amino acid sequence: CASRDDPGGEQYF.

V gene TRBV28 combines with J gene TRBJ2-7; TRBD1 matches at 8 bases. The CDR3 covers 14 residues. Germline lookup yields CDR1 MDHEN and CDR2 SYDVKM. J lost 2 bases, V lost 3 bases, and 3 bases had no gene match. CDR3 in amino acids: CASSFSDRAYEQYF. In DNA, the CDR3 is TGTGCCAGCAGTTTCTCGGACAGGGCCTACGAGCAGTACTTC. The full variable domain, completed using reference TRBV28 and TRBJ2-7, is DVKVTQSSRYLVKRTGEKVFLECVQDMDHENMFWYRQDPGLGLRLIYFSYDVKMKEKGDIPEGYSVSREKKERFSLILESASTNQTSMYLCASSFSDRAYEQYFGPGTRLTVT.

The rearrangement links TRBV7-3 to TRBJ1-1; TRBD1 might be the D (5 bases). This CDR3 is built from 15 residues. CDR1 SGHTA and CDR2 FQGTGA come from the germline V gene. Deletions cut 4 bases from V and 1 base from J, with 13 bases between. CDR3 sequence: CASSSGGQPNTEAFF. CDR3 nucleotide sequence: TGTGCCAGCAGCTCCGGCGGACAACCGAACACTGAAGCTTTCTTT.

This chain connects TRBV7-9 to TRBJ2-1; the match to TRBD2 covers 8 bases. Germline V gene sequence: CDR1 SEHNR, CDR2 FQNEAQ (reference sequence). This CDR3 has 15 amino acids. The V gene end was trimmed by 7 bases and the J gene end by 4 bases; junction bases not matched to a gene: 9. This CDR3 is CASTNGTRGYNEQFF. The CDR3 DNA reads TGTGCCAGCACTAACGGGACTAGGGGATACAATGAGCAGTTCTTC.

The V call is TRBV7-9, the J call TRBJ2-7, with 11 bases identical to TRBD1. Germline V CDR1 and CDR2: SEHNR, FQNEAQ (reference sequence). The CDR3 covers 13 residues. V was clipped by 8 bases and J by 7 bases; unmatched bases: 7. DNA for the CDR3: TGTGCCAGCGCAGGGACAGGGGGGCTAGAGCAGTACTTC. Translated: CASAGTGGLEQYF.